The clone carrying this T cell receptor beta chain was seen more than once but under ten times. Antigen specificity is unknown. This sample is part of a study of T cell repertoires in cytomegalovirus infection. As for the study in general: Public signatures in TCR beta pointed to CMV infection and matching HLA type.

CDR1 and CDR2 (germline): SEHNR, FQNEAQ (reference sequence). The V gene end was trimmed by 4 bases and the J gene end by 3 bases; junction bases not matched to a gene: 6. CDR3 size: 15 residues. TCRdb itself ran the reads through MiXCR, one entry per CDR3 protein. The repertoire consists of over 150,000 distinct CDR3 sequences, with roughly 17% occurring once and the leading ten covering about 25%. General study points: In two of eight donors, the top clonotype was HLA-C-restricted CMV-specific.

The chain uses TRBV7-9 and TRBJ2-5, with 9 positions matching TRBD2. The source material was CD8+ T cells from PBMCs. The receptor comes from a human donor in good health (CMV status not recorded). Some clones in this sample may be carry-over from other donors' samples. The CDR3 loop reads CASSWVAGEEETQYF. As DNA, the CDR3 is TGTGCCAGCAGCTGGGTAGCGGGGGAGGAAGAGACCCAGTACTTC. Combining the CDR3 with reference TRBV7-9 and TRBJ2-5 gives the whole variable domain DTGVSQNPRHKITKRGQNVTFRCDPISEHNRLYWYRQTLGQGPEFLTYFQNEAQLEKSRLLSDRFSAERPKGSFSTLEIQRTEQGDSAMYLCASSWVAGEEETQYFGPGTRLLVL.